This T cell receptor beta chain appears in the sequencing data of a study of blood T cell repertoires in COVID-19. Study information: Sources were T cells, B-cell-depleted T cells, or PBMCs; the material itself was cDNA or gDNA.

Sequenced by immunoSEQ multiplex PCR; TCRdb stores in-frame clones only, minus some. The repertoire has tens of thousands of clones, around 90% of them found once; the top ten carry under 3%. This CDR3 contains 12 residues. CDR1 is LGHDT and CDR2 is YNNKEL in the germline V gene (reference sequence). Trimming shortened V by 0 bases and J by 9 bases, and 6 bases separated the two germline ends. This clonotype was sampled from a woman in her forties or fifties with active or convalescent COVID-19. V and J are TRBV3-1 (or the pseudogene TRBV3-2) and TRBJ2-1; D unresolved. Sample: peripheral blood. The CDR3 loop reads CASSQEFSEQFF. For the CDR3, the DNA is TGTGCCAGCAGCCAAGAGTTTAGTGAGCAGTTCTTC.